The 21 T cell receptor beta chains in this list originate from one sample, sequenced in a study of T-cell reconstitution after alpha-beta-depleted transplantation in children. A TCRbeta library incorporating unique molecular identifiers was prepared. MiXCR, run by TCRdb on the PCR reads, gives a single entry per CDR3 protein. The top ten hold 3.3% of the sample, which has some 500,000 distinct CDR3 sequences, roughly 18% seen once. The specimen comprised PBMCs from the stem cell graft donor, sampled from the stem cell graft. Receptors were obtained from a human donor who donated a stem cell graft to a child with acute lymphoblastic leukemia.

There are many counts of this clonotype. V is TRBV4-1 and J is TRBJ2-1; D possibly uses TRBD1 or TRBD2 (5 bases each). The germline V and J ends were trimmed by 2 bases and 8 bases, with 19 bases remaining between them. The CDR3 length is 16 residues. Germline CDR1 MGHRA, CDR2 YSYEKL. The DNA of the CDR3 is TGCGCCAGCAGCCAACCGCGCAATAAAAGGGACGATGAGCAGTTCTTC. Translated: CASSQPRNKRDDEQFF.

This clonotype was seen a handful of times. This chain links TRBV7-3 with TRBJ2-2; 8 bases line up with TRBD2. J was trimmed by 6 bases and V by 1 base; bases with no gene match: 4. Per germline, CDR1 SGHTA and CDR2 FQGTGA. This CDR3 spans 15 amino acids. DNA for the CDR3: TGTGCCAGCAGCTTAAGAAGCGGGGGAGCCGGGGAGCTGTTTTTT. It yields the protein CASSLRSGGAGELFF.

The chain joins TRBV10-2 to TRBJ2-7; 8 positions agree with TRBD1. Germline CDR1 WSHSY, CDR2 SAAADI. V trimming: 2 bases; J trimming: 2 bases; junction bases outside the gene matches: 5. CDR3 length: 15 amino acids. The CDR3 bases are TGCGCCAGCAGTGAGGGGTCAGGGGGCCCCTACGAGCAGTACTTC. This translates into CASSEGSGGPYEQYF.

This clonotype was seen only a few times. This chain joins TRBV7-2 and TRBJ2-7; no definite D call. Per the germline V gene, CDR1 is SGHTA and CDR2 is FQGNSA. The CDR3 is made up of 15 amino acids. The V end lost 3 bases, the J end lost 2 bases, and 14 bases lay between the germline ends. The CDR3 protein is CASSFAQAGAYEQYF. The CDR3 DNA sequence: TGTGCCAGCAGCTTCGCCCAGGCCGGAGCCTACGAGCAGTACTTC.

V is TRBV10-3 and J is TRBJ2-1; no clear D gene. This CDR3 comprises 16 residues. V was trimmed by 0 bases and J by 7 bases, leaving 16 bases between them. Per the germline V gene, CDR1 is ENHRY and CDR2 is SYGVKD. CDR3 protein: CAISESTYSGRNEQFF. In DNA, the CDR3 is TGTGCCATCAGTGAGTCAACGTACTCTGGGCGGAATGAGCAGTTCTTC.

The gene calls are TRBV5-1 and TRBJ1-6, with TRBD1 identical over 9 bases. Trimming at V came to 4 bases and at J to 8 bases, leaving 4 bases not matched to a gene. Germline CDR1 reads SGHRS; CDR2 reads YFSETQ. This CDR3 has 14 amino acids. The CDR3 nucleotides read TGCGCCAGCAGCAGTAGGACAGGGGATTCACCCCTCCACTTT. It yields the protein CASSSRTGDSPLHF.

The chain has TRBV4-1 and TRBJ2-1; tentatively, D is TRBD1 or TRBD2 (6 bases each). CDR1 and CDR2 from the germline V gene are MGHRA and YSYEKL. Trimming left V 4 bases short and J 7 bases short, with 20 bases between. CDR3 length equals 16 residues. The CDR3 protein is CASSPGWGAVGNEQFF. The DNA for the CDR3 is TGCGCCAGCAGCCCCGGTTGGGGGGCCGTGGGAAATGAGCAGTTCTTC.

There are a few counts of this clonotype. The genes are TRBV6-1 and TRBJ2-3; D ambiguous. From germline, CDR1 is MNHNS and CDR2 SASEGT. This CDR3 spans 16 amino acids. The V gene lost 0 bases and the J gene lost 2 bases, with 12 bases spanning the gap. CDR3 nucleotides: TGTGCCAGCAGTGAAGCGCTAGGCAGACTCACAGATACGCAGTATTTT. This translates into CASSEALGRLTDTQYF.

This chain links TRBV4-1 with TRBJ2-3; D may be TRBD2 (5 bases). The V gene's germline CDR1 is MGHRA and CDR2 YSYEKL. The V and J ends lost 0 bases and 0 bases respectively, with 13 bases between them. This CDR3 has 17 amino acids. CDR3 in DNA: TGCGCCAGCAGCCAAGATGAGGGAGCGACTAGCACAGATACGCAGTATTTT. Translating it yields CASSQDEGATSTDTQYF.

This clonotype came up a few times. As DNA, the CDR3 is TGCGCCAGCAGCTCCCGGACAGCTTCTAACTATTATGGCTACACCTTC. It is translated as CASSSRTASNYYGYTF. V gene TRBV4-1 combines with J gene TRBJ1-2, with TRBD1 as a possible D gene (6 bases). V shed 5 bases and J shed 5 bases, with 21 bases lying between them. Germline V gene data show CDR1 as MGHRA and CDR2 as YSYEKL. The CDR3 length is 16 residues.

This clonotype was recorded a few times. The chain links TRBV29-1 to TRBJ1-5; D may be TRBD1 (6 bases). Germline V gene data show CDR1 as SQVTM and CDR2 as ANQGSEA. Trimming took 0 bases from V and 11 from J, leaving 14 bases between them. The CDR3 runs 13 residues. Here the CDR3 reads CSVEEVRGRAQHF. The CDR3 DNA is TGCAGCGTTGAAGAGGTCAGGGGAAGGGCCCAGCATTTT.

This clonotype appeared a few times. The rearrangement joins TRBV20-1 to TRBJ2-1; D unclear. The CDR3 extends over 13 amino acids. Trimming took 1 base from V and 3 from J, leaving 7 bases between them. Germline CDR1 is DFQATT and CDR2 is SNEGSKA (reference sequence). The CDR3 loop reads CSARGLHYNEQFF. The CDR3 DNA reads TGCAGTGCTAGAGGGCTCCACTACAATGAGCAGTTCTTC.

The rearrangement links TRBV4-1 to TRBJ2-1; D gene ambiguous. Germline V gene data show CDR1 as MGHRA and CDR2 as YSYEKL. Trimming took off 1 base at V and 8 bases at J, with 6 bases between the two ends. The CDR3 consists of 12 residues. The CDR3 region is CASSQVLDEQFF. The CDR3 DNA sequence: TGCGCCAGCAGCCAAGTTTTGGATGAGCAGTTCTTC.

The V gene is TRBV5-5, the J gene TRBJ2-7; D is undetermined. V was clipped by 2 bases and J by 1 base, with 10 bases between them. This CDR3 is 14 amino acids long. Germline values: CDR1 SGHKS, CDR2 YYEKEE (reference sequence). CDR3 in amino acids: CASSFSEMSYEQYF. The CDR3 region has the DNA TGTGCCAGCAGCTTCTCTGAGATGTCCTACGAGCAGTACTTC.

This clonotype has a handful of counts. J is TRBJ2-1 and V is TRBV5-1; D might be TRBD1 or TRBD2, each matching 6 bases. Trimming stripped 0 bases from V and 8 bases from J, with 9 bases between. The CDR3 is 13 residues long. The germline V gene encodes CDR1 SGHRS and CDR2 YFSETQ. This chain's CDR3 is CASSLEGGDEQFF. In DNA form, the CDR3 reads TGCGCCAGCAGCTTGGAGGGGGGAGATGAGCAGTTCTTC.

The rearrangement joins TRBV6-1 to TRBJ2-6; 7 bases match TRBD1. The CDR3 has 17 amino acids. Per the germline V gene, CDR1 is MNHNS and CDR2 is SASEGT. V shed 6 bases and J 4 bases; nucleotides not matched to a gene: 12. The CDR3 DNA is TGTGCCAGCAGGATGGATTTCACAGGGGTCGGGGCCAACGTCCTGACTTTC. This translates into CASRMDFTGVGANVLTF.

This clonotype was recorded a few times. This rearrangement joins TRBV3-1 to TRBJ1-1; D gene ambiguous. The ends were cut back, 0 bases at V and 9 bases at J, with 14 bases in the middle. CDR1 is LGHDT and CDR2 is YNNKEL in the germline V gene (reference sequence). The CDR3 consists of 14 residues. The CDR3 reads CASSQEGSGGKAFF. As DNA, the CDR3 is TGTGCCAGCAGCCAAGAGGGGAGTGGCGGGAAAGCTTTCTTT.

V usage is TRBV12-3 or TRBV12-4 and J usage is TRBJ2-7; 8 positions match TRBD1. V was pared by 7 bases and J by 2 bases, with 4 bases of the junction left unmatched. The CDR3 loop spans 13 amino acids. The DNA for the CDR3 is TGTGCCAGCATTATGACAGGGGCCTACGAGCAGTACTTC. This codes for CASIMTGAYEQYF.

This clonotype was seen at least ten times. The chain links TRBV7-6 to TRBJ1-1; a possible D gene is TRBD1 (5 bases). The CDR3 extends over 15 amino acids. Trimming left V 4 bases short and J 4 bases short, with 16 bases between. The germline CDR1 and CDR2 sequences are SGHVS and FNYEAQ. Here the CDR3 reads CASSSQGMKGTEAFF. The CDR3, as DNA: TGTGCCAGCAGCTCGCAGGGAATGAAGGGCACTGAAGCTTTCTTT.

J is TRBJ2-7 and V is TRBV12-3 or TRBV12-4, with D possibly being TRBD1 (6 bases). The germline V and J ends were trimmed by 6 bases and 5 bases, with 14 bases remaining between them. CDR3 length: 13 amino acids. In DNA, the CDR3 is TGTGCCAGCAGGGTTTCCACAGGGCACGAGCAGTACTTC. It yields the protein CASRVSTGHEQYF.

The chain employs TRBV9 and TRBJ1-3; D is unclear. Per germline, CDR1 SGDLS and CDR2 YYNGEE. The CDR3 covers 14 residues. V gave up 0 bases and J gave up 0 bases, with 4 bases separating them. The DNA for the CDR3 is TGTGCCAGCAGCGTAGACAACTCTGGAAACACCATATATTTT. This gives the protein CASSVDNSGNTIYF.